This passage covers 17 T cell receptor beta chains from one sample sequenced in a study of blood T cell repertoires in COVID-19 (dated by TCRdb to about 2020). The protocol used for the library was the immunoSEQ multiplex PCR assay. The immuneACCESS repertoire file appears here via TCRdb, limited to in-frame rearrangements. These files lack a portion of the clones; in checked studies, under half of the deficit traces to unresolved V genes, and the cause of the others is not known. This sample lists some 95,000 clones; 90% to 95% were detected once. The top ten hold 1.8% of the sample. The sample consisted of peripheral blood. Source of these receptors: a human donor with active COVID-19. The donor label of this sample is uncertain.

The chain has TRBV6-1 and TRBJ1-2, with no clear D. This CDR3 has 15 residues. Germline V gives CDR1 MNHNS, CDR2 SASEGT. V was shortened by 2 bases and J by 2 bases, with 12 bases between the two germline ends. The CDR3: CASSEIFGPNYGYTF. In nucleotides, the CDR3 is TGTGCCAGCAGTGAAATCTTCGGTCCGAACTATGGCTACACCTTC.

This clone was counted once. This sequence joins TRBV27 and TRBJ2-2; 7 nucleotides agree with TRBD1. The V and J ends lost 4 bases and 4 bases, in that order; junction bases with no gene match: 9. CDR1 MNHEY and CDR2 SMNVEV come from the germline V gene (reference sequence). The CDR3 length is 16 residues. The DNA for the CDR3 is TGTGCCAGCAGTTGGACCGGGACAGCCTTCACCGGGGAGCTGTTTTTT. This encodes CASSWTGTAFTGELFF.

With respect to this clone: Its ends do not fully match the called genes, so a read error is possible. The gene calls are TRBV9 and TRBJ2-1; the match to TRBD2 covers 9 bases. The CDR3 extends over 13 amino acids. From germline, CDR1 is SGDLS and CDR2 YYNGEE. Written as DNA, the CDR3 is TGTGCCCGCAGCGTAGGTACGGGCGGGGGGGCTTTCTTC. Translated: CARSVGTGGGAFF.

The genes are TRBV6-5 and TRBJ2-1, with 9 nucleotides matching TRBD2. Losses at the gene ends were 8 bases for V and 15 bases for J; bases not matched to a gene: 11. This CDR3 region has 12 residues. In germline, CDR1 is MNHEY, CDR2 SVGAGI. In DNA form, the CDR3 reads TGTGCCAGCTCCGGCCTAGCGGGGCTTCCGTTCTTC. It codes for CASSGLAGLPFF.

This rearrangement joins TRBV7-2 to TRBJ2-7, with 8 bases aligning to TRBD2. With 1 base clipped from V and 1 base from J, the junction kept 3 bases outside the gene matches. CDR3 length: 15 amino acids. Germline CDR1 and CDR2: SGHTA and FQGNSA. The CDR3 spells CASSLVGGGSYEQYF. CDR3 bases: TGTGCCAGCAGCTTAGTGGGCGGGGGGTCCTACGAGCAGTACTTC.

This chain connects TRBV20-1 to TRBJ2-1, with D perhaps TRBD2 (6 bases). CDR1 is DFQATT, CDR2 SNEGSKA, per germline (reference sequence). Trimming took 3 bases from V and 4 from J, leaving 22 bases between them. The CDR3 is made up of 17 amino acids. The CDR3 protein is CSASPVSSGEWYNEQFF. The DNA of the CDR3 is TGCAGTGCTAGTCCCGTTTCGTCGGGGGAATGGTACAATGAGCAGTTCTTC.

V usage is TRBV7-9 and J usage is TRBJ2-1, with D tentatively TRBD2 (6 bases). The V end lost 3 bases, the J end lost 5 bases, and 11 bases lay between the germline ends. The CDR3 has 14 residues. Germline-derived CDR1 and CDR2 are SEHNR and FQNEAQ (reference sequence). The CDR3 protein is CASSFGGLNNEQFF. Written as DNA, the CDR3 is TGTGCCAGCAGCTTTGGGGGACTCAACAATGAGCAGTTCTTC.

The chain is built from TRBV18 and TRBJ1-2; a weak D match, TRBD1 (5 bases). This CDR3 region has 13 residues. The V end was cut by 3 bases, the J end by 2 bases, with 7 bases between. Germline assignment: CDR1 KGHSH and CDR2 LQKENI. Here the CDR3 reads CASSPPGNYGYTF. The CDR3 DNA is TGTGCCAGCTCACCTCCAGGGAACTATGGCTACACCTTC. The complete variable domain, with remaining parts taken from reference TRBV18 and TRBJ1-2, reads NAGVMQNPRHLVRRRGQEARLRCSPMKGHSHVYWYRQLPEEGLKFMVYLQKENIIDESGMPKERFSAEFPKEGPSILRIQQVVRGDSAAYFCASSPPGNYGYTFGSGTRLTVV.

The V and J genes are TRBV6-2 or TRBV6-3 and TRBJ2-7; D might be TRBD1 (5 bases). The V end was cut by 6 bases, the J end by 6 bases, with 18 bases between. CDR3 size: 14 residues. Germline CDR1 and CDR2: MNHEY and SVGEGT. DNA of the CDR3: TGTGCCAGCAGCTCGAATATCGACAGAGGCGAGCAGTACTTC. This gives the protein CASSSNIDRGEQYF.

The gene calls are TRBV6-1 and TRBJ1-5; D gene uncertain. CDR1 and CDR2 (germline): MNHNS, SASEGT. V shed 2 bases and J shed 0 bases, with 8 bases lying between them. The CDR3 covers 15 residues. Here the CDR3 reads CASSELGISNQPQHF. CDR3 bases: TGTGCCAGCAGTGAACTAGGTATTAGCAATCAGCCCCAGCATTTT.

This sequence joins TRBV7-9 and TRBJ2-5, with 7 bases matching TRBD1. CDR3 length: 13 residues. From germline, CDR1 is SEHNR and CDR2 FQNEAQ (reference sequence). Trimming cost V 6 bases and J 3 bases; bases outside gene matches: 4. The CDR3 sequence: CASRPGTEETQYF. For the CDR3, the DNA is TGTGCCAGCAGGCCAGGGACAGAAGAGACCCAGTACTTC.

The gene calls are TRBV28 and TRBJ1-4; TRBD1 might be the D (5 bases). The CDR3 is 14 residues long. Looked up from germline, CDR1 is MDHEN and CDR2 is SYDVKM. Trimming pared 2 bases from V and 7 bases from J, leaving 11 bases between. CDR3 sequence: CASSLGGVGEKLFF. CDR3 bases: TGTGCCAGCAGTTTAGGGGGGGTCGGTGAAAAACTGTTTTTT.

CDR3 region: CAIRTSGGLNEQFF. CDR3 nucleotide sequence: TGTGCCATACGGACTAGCGGGGGGTTAAATGAGCAGTTCTTC. The V call is TRBV10-3, the J call TRBJ2-1; 14 bases line up with TRBD2. V shed 9 bases and J 7 bases; nucleotides not matched to a gene: 5. From germline, CDR1 is ENHRY and CDR2 SYGVKD. The CDR3 extends over 14 amino acids.

The chain is built from TRBV6-4 and TRBJ2-2; 8 bases are a match to TRBD1. V was clipped by 6 bases and J by 3 bases; unmatched bases: 3. The germline CDR1 and CDR2 sequences are MRHNA and SNTAGT. The CDR3 sequence is 14 residues long. The CDR3 region is CASSLDRDTGELFF. The CDR3 DNA sequence: TGTGCCAGCAGCCTGGACAGGGACACCGGGGAGCTGTTTTTT.

Written as DNA, the CDR3 is TGTGCCTGTTTGACGGGGATCGAGCAGTACTTC. Its translation is CACLTGIEQYF. The rearrangement joins TRBV6-5 to TRBJ2-7; TRBD2 is a possible D gene (5 bases). Trimming shortened V by 11 bases and J by 6 bases, and 14 bases separated the two germline ends. CDR1 and CDR2 (germline): MNHEY, SVGAGI. The CDR3 covers 11 residues.

J is TRBJ2-2 and V is TRBV10-1, with a weak D call TRBD1 (6 bases). Trimming took off 9 bases at V and 3 bases at J, with 20 bases between the two ends. The germline V gene encodes CDR1 WNHNN and CDR2 SYGVQD (reference sequence). CDR3 length equals 16 residues. For the CDR3, the DNA is TGCGCCAGTCCGCCCAGGGGAGTATTGGACACCGGGGAGCTGTTTTTT. Residues: CASPPRGVLDTGELFF.

This clone was detected only a few times. CDR3 protein: CASSIDRARSNQPQHF. CDR3 nucleotides: TGTGCCAGCAGCATCGACAGGGCCCGAAGCAATCAGCCCCAGCATTTT. This sequence joins TRBV2 and TRBJ1-5; 7 nucleotides match TRBD1. Trimming cost V 6 bases and J 1 base; bases outside gene matches: 9. The CDR3 runs to 16 residues. Germline-derived CDR1 and CDR2 are SNHLY and FYNNEI.